Sequencing of this T cell receptor (beta chain) was carried out in a study of cytomegalovirus exposure and HLA in healthy donors. Notes on the study in general: Analysis performed later found under 20,000 TCR beta sequences associated with HLA alleles at 0.05 false discovery rate.

A note on this clone: The target antigen is unknown.

Amplification used 60 Vbeta primers and 13 Jbeta primers. The repertoire was sequenced with immunoSEQ multiplex PCR; TCRdb's copy has only in-frame clones and lacks some. The sample comprises 150,000 to 200,000 clones, more than 75% of which are singletons, and around 1.4% rests with the top ten. Germline CDR1 reads MNHNY; CDR2 reads SVGAGI (reference sequence). This CDR3 spans 12 amino acids. With 6 bases removed from V and 4 bases from J, the gap between germline ends came to 10 bases. The V call is TRBV6-6, the J call TRBJ2-7; TRBD1 is a possible D gene (6 bases). This TCR was sampled from a male donor in good health and CMV-seronegative. Sequencing was carried out using PBMCs. CDR3 sequence: CASSRTGYEQYF. Written as DNA, the CDR3 is TGTGCCAGCAGCCGCACAGGGTACGAGCAGTACTTC.